What follows is one T cell receptor (beta chain) and its context. Germline CDR1 reads MDHEN; CDR2 reads SYDVKM. J gave up 4 bases and V 5 bases, and 8 bases lay outside the gene matches. The CDR3 covers 16 residues. These data come from a study of blood T cell repertoires in COVID-19. Per the study methods: The authors estimated nucleated cell counts from reference gene primer amplification. Clones were sequenced by immunoSEQ multiplex PCR, and TCRdb holds only the in-frame ones, with some missing. The V and J calls and clone size are taken from that table; D and trimming were inferred from the DNA. The repertoire holds 90,000 to 120,000 clones, with about four fifths as singletons.

The source is a human donor in a cohort sampled during active COVID-19. The sample consisted of peripheral blood. The chain has TRBV28 and TRBJ2-3, with 11 nucleotides matching TRBD2. CDR3 DNA: TGTGCCAGCAGTCCTCGGACTAGCGGGCCCGCAGATACGCAGTATTTT. Its translation is CASSPRTSGPADTQYF.